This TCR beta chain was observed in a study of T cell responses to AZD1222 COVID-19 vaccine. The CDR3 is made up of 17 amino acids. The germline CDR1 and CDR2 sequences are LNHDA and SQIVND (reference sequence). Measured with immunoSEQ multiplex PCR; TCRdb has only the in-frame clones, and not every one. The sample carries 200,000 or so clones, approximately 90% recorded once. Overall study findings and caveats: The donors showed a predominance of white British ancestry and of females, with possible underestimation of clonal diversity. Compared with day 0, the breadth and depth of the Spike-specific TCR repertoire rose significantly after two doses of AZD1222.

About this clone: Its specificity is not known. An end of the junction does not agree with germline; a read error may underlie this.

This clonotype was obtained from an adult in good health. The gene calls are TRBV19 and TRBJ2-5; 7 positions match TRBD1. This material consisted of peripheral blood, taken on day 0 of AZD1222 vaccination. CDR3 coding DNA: TGTGCCAGTAGTATAGCTCAAGGGGCAGGGGGTCAAGGGACCCAGTACTTC. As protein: CASSIAQGAGGQGTQYF.